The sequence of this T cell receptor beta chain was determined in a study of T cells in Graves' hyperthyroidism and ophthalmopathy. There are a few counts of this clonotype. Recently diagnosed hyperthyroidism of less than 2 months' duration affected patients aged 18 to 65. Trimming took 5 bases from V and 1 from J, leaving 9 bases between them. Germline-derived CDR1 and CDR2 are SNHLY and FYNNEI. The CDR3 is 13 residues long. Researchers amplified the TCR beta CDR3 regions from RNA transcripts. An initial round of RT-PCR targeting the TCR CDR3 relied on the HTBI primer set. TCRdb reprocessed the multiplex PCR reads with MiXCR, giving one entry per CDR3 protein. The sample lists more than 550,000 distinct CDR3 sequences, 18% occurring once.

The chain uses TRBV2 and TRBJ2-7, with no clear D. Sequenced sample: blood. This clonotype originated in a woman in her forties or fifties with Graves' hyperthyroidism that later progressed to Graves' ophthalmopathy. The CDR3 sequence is CASSYRASYEQYF. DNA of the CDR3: TGTGCCAGCAGTTACAGAGCTTCCTACGAGCAGTACTTC. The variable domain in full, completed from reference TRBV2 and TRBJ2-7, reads EPEVTQTPSHQVTQMGQEVILRCVPISNHLYFYWYRQILGQKVEFLVSFYNNEISEKSEIFDDQFSVERPDGSNFTLKIRSTKLEDSAMYFCASSYRASYEQYFGPGTRLTVT.